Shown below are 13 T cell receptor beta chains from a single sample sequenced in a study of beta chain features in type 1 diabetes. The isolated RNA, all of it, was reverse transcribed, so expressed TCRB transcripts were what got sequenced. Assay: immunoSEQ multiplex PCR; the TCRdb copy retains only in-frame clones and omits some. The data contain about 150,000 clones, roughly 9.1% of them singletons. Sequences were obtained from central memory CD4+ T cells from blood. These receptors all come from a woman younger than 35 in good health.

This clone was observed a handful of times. DNA for the CDR3: TGTGCCAGCAGTTCAACCGGGATGGGCACAGATACGCAGTATTTT. It encodes CASSSTGMGTDTQYF. The chain carries TRBV11-3 and TRBJ2-3, with D possibly TRBD2 on 5 matching bases. The CDR3 is 15 amino acids. CDR1 and CDR2 from the germline V gene are SGHNT and YENEEA. With 6 bases removed from V and 1 base from J, the gap between germline ends came to 14 bases. Using reference TRBV11-3 and TRBJ2-3 for the parts outside the CDR3, the full variable domain is EAGVVQSPRYKIIEKKQPVAFWCNPISGHNTLYWYLQNLGQGPELLIRYENEEAVDDSQLPKDRFSAERLKGVDSTLKIQPAELGDSAVYLCASSSTGMGTDTQYFGPGTRLTVL.

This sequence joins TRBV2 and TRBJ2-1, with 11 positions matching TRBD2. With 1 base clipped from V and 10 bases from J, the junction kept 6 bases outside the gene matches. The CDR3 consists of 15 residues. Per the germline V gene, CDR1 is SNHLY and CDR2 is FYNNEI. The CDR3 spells CASSEEGLAAREQFF. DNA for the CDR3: TGTGCCAGCAGTGAAGAGGGACTAGCGGCAAGGGAGCAGTTCTTC.

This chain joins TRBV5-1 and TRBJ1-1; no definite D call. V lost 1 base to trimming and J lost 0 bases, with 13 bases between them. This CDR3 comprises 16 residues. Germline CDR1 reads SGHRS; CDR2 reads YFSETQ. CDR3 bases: TGCGCCAGCAGCTTGACCGGACTGTCCATGAACACTGAAGCTTTCTTT. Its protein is CASSLTGLSMNTEAFF.

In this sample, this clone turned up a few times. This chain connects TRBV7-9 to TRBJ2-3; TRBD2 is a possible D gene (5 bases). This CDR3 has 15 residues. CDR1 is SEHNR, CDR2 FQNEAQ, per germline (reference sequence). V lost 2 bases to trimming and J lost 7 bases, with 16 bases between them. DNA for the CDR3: TGTGCCAGCAGCTTAACGAGGTCCGGAGGAAATACGCAGTATTTT. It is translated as CASSLTRSGGNTQYF.

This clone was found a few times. In DNA, the CDR3 is TGTGCCAGCAGCTTAGGTAGGGAGGACGAGACCCAGTACTTC. As protein: CASSLGREDETQYF. V and J are TRBV13 and TRBJ2-5; D perhaps matches TRBD2 (6 bases). The ends were cut back, 0 bases at V and 5 bases at J, with 10 bases in the middle. Per germline, CDR1 PRHDT and CDR2 FYEKMQ (reference sequence). CDR3 length: 14 residues.

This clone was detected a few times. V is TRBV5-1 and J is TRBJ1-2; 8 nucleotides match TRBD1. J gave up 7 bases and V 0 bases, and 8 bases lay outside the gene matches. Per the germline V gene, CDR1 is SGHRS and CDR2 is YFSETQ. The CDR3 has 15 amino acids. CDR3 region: CASSLGTGTDPGYTF. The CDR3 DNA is TGCGCCAGCAGCTTGGGGACAGGGACCGATCCTGGCTACACCTTC.

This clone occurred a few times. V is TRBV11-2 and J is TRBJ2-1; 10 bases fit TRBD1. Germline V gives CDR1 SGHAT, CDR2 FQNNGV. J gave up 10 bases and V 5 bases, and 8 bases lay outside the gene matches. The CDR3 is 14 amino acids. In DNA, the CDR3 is TGTGCCAGCAGCCCCAGACAGGGGGCCCTCGAGCAGTTCTTC. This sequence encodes CASSPRQGALEQFF.

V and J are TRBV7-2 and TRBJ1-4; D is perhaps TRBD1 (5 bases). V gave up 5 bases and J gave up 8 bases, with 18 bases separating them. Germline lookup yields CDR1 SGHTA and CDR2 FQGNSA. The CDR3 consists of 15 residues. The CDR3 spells CASSPTVSEREKLFF. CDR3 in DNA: TGTGCCAGCAGCCCGACAGTCTCCGAGAGGGAAAAACTGTTTTTT.

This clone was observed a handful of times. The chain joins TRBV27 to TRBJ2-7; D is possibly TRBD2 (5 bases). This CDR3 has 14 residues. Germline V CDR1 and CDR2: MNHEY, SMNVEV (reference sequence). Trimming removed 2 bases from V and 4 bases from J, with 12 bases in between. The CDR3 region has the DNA TGTGCCAGCAGTTTACAACTAGGACCGTACGAGCAGTACTTC. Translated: CASSLQLGPYEQYF.

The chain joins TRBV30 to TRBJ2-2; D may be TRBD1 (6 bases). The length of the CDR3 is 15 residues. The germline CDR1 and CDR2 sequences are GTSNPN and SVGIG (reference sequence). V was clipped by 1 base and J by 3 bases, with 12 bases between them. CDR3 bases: TGTGCCTGGAGTGGTGGGACATCTGACACCGGGGAGCTGTTTTTT. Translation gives CAWSGGTSDTGELFF.

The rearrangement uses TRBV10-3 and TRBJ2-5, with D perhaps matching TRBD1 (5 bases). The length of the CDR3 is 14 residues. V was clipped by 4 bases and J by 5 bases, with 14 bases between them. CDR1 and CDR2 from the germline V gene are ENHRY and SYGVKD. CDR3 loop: CAISGGRGRETQYF. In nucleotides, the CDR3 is TGTGCCATCAGTGGTGGAAGGGGCCGGGAGACCCAGTACTTC.

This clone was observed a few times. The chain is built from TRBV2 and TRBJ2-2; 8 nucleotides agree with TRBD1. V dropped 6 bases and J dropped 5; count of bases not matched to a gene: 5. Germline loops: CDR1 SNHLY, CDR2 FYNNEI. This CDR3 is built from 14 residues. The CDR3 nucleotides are TGTGCCAGCAGCAGGGACAGGAAAACCGGGGAGCTGTTTTTT. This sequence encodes CASSRDRKTGELFF.

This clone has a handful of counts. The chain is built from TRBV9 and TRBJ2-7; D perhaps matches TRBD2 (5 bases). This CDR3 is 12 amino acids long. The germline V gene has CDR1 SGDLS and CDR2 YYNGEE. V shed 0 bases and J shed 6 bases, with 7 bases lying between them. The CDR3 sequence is CASSVGEGEQYF. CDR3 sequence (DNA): TGTGCCAGCAGCGTAGGTGAGGGCGAGCAGTACTTC.